This TCR beta chain was identified during a study of shared clonotypes between healthy human individuals. Study in general: Contributing individuals were two females and a few males aged 18 to 49.

The germline V gene has CDR1 KGHSH and CDR2 LQKENI. The length of the CDR3 is 17 residues. V dropped 1 base and J dropped 2 bases, with 17 bases sitting between them. At deep level, the assay was performed. Here immunoSEQ multiplex PCR was the method, and the copy in TCRdb shows in-frame clones only, minus some. This table has 2 million to 3 million clones, more than 85% appearing once. HIV-negative, healthy adults without recent acute infections or vaccinations were the donors. Of note for this clone: Antigen specificity is unknown.

The study, taken as a whole, reports: Estimated richness values were generally larger in naive subsets than in memory subsets.

The sequence came from a man in his late teens or twenties in good health. Some clones in this sample may be carry-over from other donors' samples. This chain joins TRBV18 and TRBJ2-5, with D perhaps assigned TRBD1 or TRBD2 (6 bases each). Sequenced input: naive CD4+ T cells from PBMCs. Indicated subset: CD45RA+ positively selected. CDR3 nucleotide sequence: TGTGCCAGCTCACCACTAGGGGGTAGCGGAGGACAAGAGACCCAGTACTTC. Translating it yields CASSPLGGSGGQETQYF.